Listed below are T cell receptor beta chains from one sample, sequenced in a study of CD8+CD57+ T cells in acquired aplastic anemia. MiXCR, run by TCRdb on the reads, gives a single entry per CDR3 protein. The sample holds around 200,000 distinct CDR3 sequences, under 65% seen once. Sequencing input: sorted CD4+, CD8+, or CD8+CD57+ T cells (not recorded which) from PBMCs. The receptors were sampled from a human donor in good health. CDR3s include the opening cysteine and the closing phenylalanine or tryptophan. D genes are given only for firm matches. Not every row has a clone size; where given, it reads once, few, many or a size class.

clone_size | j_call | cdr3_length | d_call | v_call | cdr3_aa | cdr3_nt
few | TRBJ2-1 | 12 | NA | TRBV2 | CASIGSYNEQFF | TGTGCCAGCATAGGTTCCTACAATGAGCAGTTCTTC
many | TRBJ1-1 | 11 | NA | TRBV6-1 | CASSTGTEAFF | TGTGCCAGCAGTACAGGGACTGAAGCTTTCTTT
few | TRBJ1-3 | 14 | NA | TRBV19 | CASTPFGSGNTIYF | TGTGCCAGTACCCCCTTTGGCTCTGGAAACACCATATATTTT
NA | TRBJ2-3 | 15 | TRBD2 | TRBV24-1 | CATSDPSGNTDTQYF | TGTGCCACCAGTGATCCTAGCGGGAACACAGATACGCAGTATTTT
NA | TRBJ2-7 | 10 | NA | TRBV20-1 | CSASSYEQYF | TGCAGTGCTAGCTCCTACGAGCAGTACTTC
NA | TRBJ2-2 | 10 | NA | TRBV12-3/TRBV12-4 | CASKPRELFF | TGTGCCAGCAAACCCCGGGAGCTGTTTTTT
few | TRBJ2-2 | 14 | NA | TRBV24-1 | CATSGGGSTGELFF | TGTGCCACCAGTGGAGGGGGTAGCACCGGGGAGCTGTTTTTT
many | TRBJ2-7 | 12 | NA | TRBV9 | CASSLTGREQYF | TGTGCCAGCAGCCTAACAGGGCGCGAGCAGTACTTC
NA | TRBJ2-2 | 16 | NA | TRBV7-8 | CASSLGRARSTGELFF | TGTGCCAGCAGCCTGGGCAGGGCGAGAAGTACCGGGGAGCTGTTTTTT
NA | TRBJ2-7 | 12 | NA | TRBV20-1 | CSYGTNSYGQYF | TGCAGTTACGGGACAAACTCCTACGGGCAGTACTTC
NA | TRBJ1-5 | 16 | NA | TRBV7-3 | CASSWGGGMGHQPQHF | TGTGCCAGCAGCTGGGGTGGGGGGATGGGCCATCAGCCCCAGCATTTT
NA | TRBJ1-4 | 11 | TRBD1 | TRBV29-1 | CSVGGQEKLFF | TGCAGCGTTGGGGGACAGGAAAAACTGTTTTTT
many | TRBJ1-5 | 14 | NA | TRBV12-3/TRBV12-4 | CASSSPGERQPQHF | TGTGCCAGCAGTTCTCCAGGGGAACGGCAGCCCCAGCATTTT
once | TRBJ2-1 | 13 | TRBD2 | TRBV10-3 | CAISGRDYNEQFF | TGTGCCATCAGCGGGAGGGACTACAATGAGCAGTTCTTC
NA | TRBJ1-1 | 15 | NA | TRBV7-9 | CASSPPTGSNTEAFF | TGTGCCAGCAGCCCACCCACAGGGTCGAACACTGAAGCTTTCTTT
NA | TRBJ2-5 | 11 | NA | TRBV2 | CASTAKGTQYF | TGTGCCAGCACTGCGAAAGGGACCCAGTACTTC
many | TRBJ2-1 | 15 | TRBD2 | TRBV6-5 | CASSYSSSGSNEQFF | TGTGCCAGCAGTTACTCGAGTAGCGGGAGCAATGAGCAGTTCTTC
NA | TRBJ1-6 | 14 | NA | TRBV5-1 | CASSLGQGVSPLHF | TGCGCCAGCAGCTTGGGGCAGGGAGTCTCACCCCTCCACTTT
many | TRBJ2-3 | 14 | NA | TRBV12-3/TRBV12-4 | CASSDGTSTDTQYF | TGTGCCAGCAGTGACGGGACTAGCACAGATACGCAGTATTTT
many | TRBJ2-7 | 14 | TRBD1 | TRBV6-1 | CASSAHRGPLEQYF | TGTGCCAGCAGTGCCCACAGGGGTCCCCTCGAGCAGTACTTC
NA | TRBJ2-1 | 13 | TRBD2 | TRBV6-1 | CASSEKWRGGLFF | TGTGCCAGCAGTGAAAAATGGCGGGGGGGCCTGTTCTTC
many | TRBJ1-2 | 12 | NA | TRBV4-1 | CASSPGSYGYTF | TGCGCCAGCAGCCCAGGGTCCTATGGCTACACCTTC
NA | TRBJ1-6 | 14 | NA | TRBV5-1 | CASSLRGGDSPLHF | TGCGCCAGCAGCTTGCGGGGAGGGGATTCACCCCTCCACTTT
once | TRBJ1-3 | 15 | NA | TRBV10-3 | CAISEGTLGGNTIYF | TGTGCCATCAGTGAGGGAACGTTAGGTGGAAACACCATATATTTT
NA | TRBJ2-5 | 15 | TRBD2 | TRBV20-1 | CSARDPSGGGETQYF | TGCAGTGCTAGAGATCCTAGCGGCGGGGGGGAGACCCAGTACTTC
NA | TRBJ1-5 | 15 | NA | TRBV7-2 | CASSLARVGNQPQHF | TGTGCCAGCAGCTTAGCAAGGGTCGGGAATCAGCCCCAGCATTTT
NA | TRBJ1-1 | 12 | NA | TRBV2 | CASGPMNTEAFF | TGTGCCAGCGGACCCATGAACACTGAAGCTTTCTTT
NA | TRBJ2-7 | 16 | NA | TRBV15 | CATSRDWGARRYEQYF | TGTGCCACCAGCAGAGACTGGGGGGCGAGGCGCTACGAGCAGTACTTC
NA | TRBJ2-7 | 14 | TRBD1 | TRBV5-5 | CASSRPGQGKWAYF | TGTGCCAGCAGCCGGCCGGGACAGGGAAAGTGGGCGTACTTC
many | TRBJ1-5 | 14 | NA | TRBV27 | CASSSGTSGQPQHF | TGTGCCAGCAGCTCAGGGACCTCGGGTCAGCCCCAGCATTTT
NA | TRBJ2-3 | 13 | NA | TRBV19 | CASSYTVTDTQYF | TGTGCCAGTAGTTACACAGTAACAGATACGCAGTATTTT
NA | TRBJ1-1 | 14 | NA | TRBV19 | CASSPWGGGGEAFF | TGTGCCAGTAGTCCTTGGGGGGGTGGTGGTGAAGCTTTCTTT
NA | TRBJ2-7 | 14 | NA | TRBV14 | CASSQPGFQYEQYF | TGTGCCAGCAGCCAACCAGGGTTTCAGTACGAGCAGTACTTC
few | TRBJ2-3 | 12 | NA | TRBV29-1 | CSVQTGTDTQYF | TGCAGCGTCCAAACAGGGACAGATACGCAGTATTTT
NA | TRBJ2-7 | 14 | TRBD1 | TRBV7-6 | CASSPTGQVYEQYF | TGTGCCAGCAGCCCCACGGGACAGGTCTACGAGCAGTACTTC
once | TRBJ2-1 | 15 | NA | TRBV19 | CASSTSDSPDNEQFF | TGTGCCAGTAGTACTTCGGACTCCCCCGACAATGAGCAGTTCTTC
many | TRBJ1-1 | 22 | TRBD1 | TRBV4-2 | CASSQDQVRTGTYLSMNTEAFF | TGTGCCAGCAGCCAAGATCAAGTCAGGACAGGGACCTACCTGAGTATGAACACTGAAGCTTTCTTT
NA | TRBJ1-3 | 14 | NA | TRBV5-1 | CASSLGGTGNTIYF | TGCGCCAGCAGCTTGGGAGGTACTGGAAACACCATATATTTT
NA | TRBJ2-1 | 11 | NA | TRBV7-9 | CASSQYDSQFF | TGTGCCAGCAGCCAATATGACTCCCAATTCTTC
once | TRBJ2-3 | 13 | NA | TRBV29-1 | CSVTFGSTDTQYF | TGCAGCGTAACTTTCGGGAGCACAGATACGCAGTATTTT
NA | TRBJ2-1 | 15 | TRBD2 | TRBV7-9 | CASSSAGTSSNEQFF | TGTGCCAGCAGCTCGGCCGGGACTAGTTCAAATGAGCAGTTCTTC
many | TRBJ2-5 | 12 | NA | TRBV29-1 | CSVADMGETQYF | TGCAGCGTGGCAGACATGGGGGAGACCCAGTACTTC
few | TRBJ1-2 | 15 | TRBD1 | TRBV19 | CASSMGAGGAYGYTF | TGTGCCAGTAGTATGGGCGCAGGGGGGGCCTATGGCTACACCTTC
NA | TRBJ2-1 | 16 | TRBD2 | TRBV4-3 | CASSHVAGGSYNEQFF | TGCGCCAGCAGCCATGTAGCGGGGGGTTCTTACAATGAGCAGTTCTTC
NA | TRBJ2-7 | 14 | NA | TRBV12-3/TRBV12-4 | CASRDSSYSYEQYF | TGTGCCAGCAGGGACTCCTCCTACTCCTACGAGCAGTACTTC
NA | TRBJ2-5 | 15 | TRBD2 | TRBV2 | CASTRASGIEETQYF | TGTGCCAGCACGCGGGCTAGCGGGATAGAAGAGACCCAGTACTTC
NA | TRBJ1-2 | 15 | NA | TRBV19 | CASSIRGLLVDGYTF | TGTGCCAGTAGTATACGAGGGCTTCTGGTGGATGGCTACACCTTC
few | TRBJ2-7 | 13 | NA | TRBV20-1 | CSAIQTSGAEQYF | TGCAGTGCTATTCAAACCTCAGGGGCCGAGCAGTACTTC
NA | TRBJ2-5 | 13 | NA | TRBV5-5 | CASSAGGGETQYF | TGTGCCAGCAGCGCAGGGGGAGGAGAGACCCAGTACTTC
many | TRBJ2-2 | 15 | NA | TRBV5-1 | CASSPLPSNTGELFF | TGCGCCAGCAGCCCATTACCCTCGAACACCGGGGAGCTGTTTTTT
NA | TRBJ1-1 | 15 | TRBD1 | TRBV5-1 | CASSPTDRGNTEAFF | TGCGCCAGCAGCCCGACGGACAGGGGGAACACTGAAGCTTTCTTT
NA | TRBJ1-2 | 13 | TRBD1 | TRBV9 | CASRTGEDYGYTF | TGTGCCAGCAGGACAGGGGAGGACTATGGCTACACCTTC
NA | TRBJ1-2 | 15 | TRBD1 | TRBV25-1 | CASSEFGRGRHGYTF | TGTGCCAGCAGTGAATTCGGCAGGGGGCGTCATGGCTACACCTTC
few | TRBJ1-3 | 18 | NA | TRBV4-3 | CASSQDMGTYGPGNTIYF | TGCGCCAGCAGCCAAGATATGGGGACCTACGGGCCTGGAAACACCATATATTTT
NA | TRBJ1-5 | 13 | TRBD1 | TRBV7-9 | CASSLDRDQPQHF | TGTGCCAGCAGCCTGGACAGGGATCAGCCCCAGCATTTT